The entry below gives a single TCR beta chain sequence along with its context. Distinct nucleotide sequences in the sample also encode this CDR3. V was trimmed by 3 bases and J by 1 base, leaving 5 bases between them. The CDR3 is made up of 12 amino acids. Germline V gene sequence: CDR1 SQVTM, CDR2 ANQGSEA. The entry originates in a study of shared clonotypes between healthy human individuals. Using immunoSEQ multiplex PCR, the repertoire was profiled, and TCRdb retains in-frame clones only, with some absent. This table has roughly 2.2 million clones, approximately 90% appearing once. The chain couples TRBV29-1 to TRBJ2-3; the D is unclear. This clonotype was obtained from a man younger than 35 in good health. Some clones in this sample may be carry-over from other donors' samples. Sample: naive CD4+ T cells from PBMCs. Sample subset: CD45RA+ positively selected. CDR3 sequence (DNA): TGCAGCGTTGATTCGGGCACAGATACGCAGTATTTT. It specifies CSVDSGTDTQYF.